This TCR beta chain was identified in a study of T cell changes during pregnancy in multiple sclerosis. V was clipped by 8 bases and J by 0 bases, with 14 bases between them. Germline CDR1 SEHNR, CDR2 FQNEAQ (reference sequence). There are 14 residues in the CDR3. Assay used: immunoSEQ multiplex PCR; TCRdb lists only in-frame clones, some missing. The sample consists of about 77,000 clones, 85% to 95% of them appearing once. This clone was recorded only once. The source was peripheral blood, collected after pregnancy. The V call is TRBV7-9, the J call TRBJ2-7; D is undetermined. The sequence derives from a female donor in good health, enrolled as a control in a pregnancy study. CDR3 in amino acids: CASGSIRISYEQYF. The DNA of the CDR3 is TGTGCCAGCGGATCTATCAGGATCTCCTACGAGCAGTACTTC.